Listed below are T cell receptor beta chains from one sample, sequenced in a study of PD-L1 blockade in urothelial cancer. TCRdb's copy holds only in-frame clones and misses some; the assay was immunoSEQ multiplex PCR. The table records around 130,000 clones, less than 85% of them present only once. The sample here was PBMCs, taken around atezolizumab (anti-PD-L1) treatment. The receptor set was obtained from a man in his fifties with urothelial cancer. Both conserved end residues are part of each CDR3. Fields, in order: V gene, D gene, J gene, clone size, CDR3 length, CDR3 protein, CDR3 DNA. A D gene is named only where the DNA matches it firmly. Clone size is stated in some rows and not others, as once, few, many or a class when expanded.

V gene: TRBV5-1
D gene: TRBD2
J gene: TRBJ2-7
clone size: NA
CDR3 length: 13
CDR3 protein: CASSSSGRGEQYF
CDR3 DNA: TGCGCCAGCAGCTCTAGCGGGAGAGGCGAGCAGTACTTC

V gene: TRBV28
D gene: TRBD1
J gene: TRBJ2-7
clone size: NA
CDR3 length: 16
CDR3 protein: CASSPTGQGSFHEQYF
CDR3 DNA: TGTGCCAGCAGCCCCACTGGACAGGGAAGTTTCCACGAGCAGTACTTC

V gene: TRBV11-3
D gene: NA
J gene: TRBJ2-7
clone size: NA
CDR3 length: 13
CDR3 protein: CASSANRVSEQYF
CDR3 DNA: TGTGCCAGCAGCGCAAACAGGGTTTCCGAGCAGTACTTC

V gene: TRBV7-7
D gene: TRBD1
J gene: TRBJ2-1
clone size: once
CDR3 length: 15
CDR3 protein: CASSSGGTGHNEQFF
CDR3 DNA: TGTGCTAGCAGCTCAGGGGGGACAGGCCACAATGAGCAGTTCTTC

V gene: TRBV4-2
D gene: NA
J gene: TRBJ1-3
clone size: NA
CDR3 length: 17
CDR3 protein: CASSQDDDRRVGNTIYF
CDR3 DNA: TGTGCCAGCAGCCAAGACGACGACAGAAGAGTTGGAAACACCATATATTTT

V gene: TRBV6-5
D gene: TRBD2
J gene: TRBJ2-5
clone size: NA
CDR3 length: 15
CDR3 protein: CASRGLADLDETQYF
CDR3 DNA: TGTGCCAGCAGGGGACTAGCGGACCTCGACGAGACCCAGTACTTC

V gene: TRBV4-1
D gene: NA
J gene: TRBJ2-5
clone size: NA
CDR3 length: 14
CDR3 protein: CASSQEGGGVTQYF
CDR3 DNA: TGCGCCAGCAGCCAAGAAGGGGGTGGGGTGACCCAGTACTTC

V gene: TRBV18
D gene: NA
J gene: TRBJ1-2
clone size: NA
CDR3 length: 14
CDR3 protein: CASSGSGTRYGYTF
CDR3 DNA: TGTGCCAGCTCAGGGTCCGGGACACGCTATGGCTACACCTTC

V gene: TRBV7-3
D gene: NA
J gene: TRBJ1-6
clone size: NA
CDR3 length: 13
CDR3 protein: CASSPGYNSPLHF
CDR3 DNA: TGTGCCAGCAGCCCCGGGTATAATTCACCCCTCCACTTT

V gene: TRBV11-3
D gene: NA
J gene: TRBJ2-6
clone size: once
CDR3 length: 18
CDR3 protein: CASSMYLSRQSRANVLTF
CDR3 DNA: TGTGCCAGCAGCATGTATCTATCTCGACAAAGTCGGGCCAACGTCCTGACTTTC

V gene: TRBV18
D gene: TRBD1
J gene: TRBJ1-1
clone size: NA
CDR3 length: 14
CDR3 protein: CASSPRQGNTEAFF
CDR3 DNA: TGTGCCAGCTCACCACGACAGGGGAACACTGAAGCTTTCTTT

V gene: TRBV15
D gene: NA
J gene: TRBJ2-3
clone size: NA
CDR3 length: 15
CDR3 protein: CATKKDRSLTDTQYF
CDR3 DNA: TGTGCCACCAAAAAAGACAGGAGCCTCACAGATACGCAGTATTTT

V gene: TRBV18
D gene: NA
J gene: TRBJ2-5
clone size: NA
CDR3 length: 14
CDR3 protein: CASSPPGLKETQYF
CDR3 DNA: TGTGCCAGCTCACCACCTGGACTCAAAGAGACCCAGTACTTC

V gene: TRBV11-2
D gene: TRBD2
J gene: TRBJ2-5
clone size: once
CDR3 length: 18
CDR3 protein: CASSLGGTSVQGQETQYF
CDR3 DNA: TGTGCCAGCAGCTTAGGAGGGACTAGCGTACAAGGGCAAGAGACCCAGTACTTC

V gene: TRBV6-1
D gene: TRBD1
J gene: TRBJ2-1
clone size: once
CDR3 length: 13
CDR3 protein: CASKGANYNEQFF
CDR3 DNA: TGTGCCAGCAAGGGGGCTAACTACAATGAGCAGTTCTTC

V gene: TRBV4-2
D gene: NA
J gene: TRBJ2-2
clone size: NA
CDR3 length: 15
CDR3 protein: CASSQGSQNTGELFF
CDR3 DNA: TGTGCCAGCAGCCAAGGTTCCCAGAACACCGGGGAGCTGTTTTTT

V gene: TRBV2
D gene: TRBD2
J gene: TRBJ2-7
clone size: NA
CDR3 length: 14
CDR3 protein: CASRQTSGSYEQYF
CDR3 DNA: TGTGCCAGCAGGCAGACTAGCGGGAGCTACGAGCAGTACTTC

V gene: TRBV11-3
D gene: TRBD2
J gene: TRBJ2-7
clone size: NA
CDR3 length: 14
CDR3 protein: CASSHSGRLYEQYF
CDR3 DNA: TGTGCCAGCAGCCATAGCGGGAGACTGTACGAGCAGTACTTC

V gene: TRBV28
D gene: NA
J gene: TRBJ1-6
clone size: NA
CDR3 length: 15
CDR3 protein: CASTRGGNYNSPLHF
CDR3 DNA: TGTGCCAGCACCCGGGGGGGGAACTATAATTCACCCCTCCACTTT

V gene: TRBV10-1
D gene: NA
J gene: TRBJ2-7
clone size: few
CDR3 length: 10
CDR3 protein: CASTRDEQYF
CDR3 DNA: TGCGCCAGCACGAGGGACGAGCAGTACTTC

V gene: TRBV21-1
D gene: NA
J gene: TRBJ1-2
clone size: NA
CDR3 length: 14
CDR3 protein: CASSRDSCTISVGF
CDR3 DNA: TGTGCCAGCAGCAGGGACAGTTGCACGATTTCGGTTGGCTTC

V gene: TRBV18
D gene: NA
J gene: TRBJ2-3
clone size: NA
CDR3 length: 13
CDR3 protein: CASSPVTTDTQYF
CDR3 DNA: TGTGCCAGCTCACCAGTTACAACAGATACGCAGTATTTT

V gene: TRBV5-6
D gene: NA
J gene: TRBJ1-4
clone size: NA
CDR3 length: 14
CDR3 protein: CASSLSGEGEKLFF
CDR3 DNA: TGTGCCAGCAGCTTGTCAGGGGAGGGCGAAAAACTGTTTTTT

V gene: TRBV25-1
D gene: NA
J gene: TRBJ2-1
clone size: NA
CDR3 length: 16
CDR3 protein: CASSDPRRPRIDEQFF
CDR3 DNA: TGTGCCAGCAGTGATCCCCGGAGACCGAGGATCGATGAGCAGTTCTTC

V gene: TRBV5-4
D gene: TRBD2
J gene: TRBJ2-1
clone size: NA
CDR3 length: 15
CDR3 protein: CASSSGTSRGNEQFF
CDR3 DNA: TGTGCCAGCAGCTCCGGGACTAGTAGGGGCAATGAGCAGTTCTTC

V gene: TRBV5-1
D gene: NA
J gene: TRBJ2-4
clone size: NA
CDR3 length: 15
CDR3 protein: CASSLDGLAKNIQYF
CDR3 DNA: TGCGCCAGCAGCTTGGACGGACTAGCCAAAAACATTCAGTACTTC

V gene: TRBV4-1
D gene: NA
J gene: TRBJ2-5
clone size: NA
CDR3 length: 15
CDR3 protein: CASSHILSGQETQYF
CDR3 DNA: TGCGCCAGCAGCCATATTCTTAGCGGACAAGAGACCCAGTACTTC

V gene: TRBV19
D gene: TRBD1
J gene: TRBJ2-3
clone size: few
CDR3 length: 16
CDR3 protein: CASSPGTAPGTDTQYF
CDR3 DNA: TGTGCCAGTAGTCCCGGGACAGCGCCAGGCACAGATACGCAGTATTTT

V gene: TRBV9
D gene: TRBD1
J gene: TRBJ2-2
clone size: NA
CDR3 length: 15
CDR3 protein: CASSAEAGGSGELFF
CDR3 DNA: TGTGCCAGCAGCGCCGAAGCAGGGGGCTCCGGGGAGCTGTTTTTT

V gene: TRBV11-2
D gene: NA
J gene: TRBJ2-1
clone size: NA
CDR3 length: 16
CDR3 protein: CASSLGGPSSYNEQFF
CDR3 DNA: TGTGCCAGCAGCTTAGGGGGCCCGAGCTCCTACAATGAGCAGTTCTTC

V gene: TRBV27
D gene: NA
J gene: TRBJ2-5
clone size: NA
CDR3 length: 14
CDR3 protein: CASSATGWVETQYF
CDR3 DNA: TGTGCCAGCAGTGCAACAGGGTGGGTAGAGACCCAGTACTTC

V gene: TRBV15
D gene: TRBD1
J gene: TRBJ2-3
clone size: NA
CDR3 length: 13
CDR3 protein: CATSDRATDTQYF
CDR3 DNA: TGTGCCACCAGCGACAGGGCCACAGATACGCAGTATTTT

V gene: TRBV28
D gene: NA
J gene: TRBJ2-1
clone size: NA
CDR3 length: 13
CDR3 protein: CASSRRQSDEQFF
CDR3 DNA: TGTGCCAGCAGTAGGAGACAGTCCGATGAGCAGTTCTTC

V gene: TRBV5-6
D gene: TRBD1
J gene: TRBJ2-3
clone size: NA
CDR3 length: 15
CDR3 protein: CASSFLDRVQDTQYF
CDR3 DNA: TGTGCCAGCAGCTTTTTGGACAGGGTTCAAGATACGCAGTATTTT

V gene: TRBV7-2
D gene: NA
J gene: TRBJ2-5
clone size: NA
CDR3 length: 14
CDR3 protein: CASSLNPGLETQYF
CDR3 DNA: TGTGCCAGCAGCTTAAACCCCGGGTTGGAGACCCAGTACTTC

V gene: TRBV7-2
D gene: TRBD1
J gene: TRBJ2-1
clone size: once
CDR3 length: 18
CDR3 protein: CASSLEGRDRSFYNEQFF
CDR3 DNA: TGTGCCAGCAGCTTAGAAGGCCGGGACAGAAGTTTTTACAATGAGCAGTTCTTC

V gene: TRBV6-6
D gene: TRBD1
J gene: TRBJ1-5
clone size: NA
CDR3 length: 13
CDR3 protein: CATRDRGNQPQHF
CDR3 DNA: TGTGCCACCCGGGACAGGGGCAATCAGCCCCAGCATTTT

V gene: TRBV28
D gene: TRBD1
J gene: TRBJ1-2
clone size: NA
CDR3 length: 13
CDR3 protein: CASLAGGVGGYTF
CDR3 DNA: TGTGCCAGCCTGGCAGGGGGCGTGGGTGGCTACACCTTC

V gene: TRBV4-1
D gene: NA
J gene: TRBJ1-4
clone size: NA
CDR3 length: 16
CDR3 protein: CASSPRELGGDEKLFF
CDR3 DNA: TGCGCCAGCAGCCCCAGAGAGTTAGGGGGTGATGAAAAACTGTTTTTT

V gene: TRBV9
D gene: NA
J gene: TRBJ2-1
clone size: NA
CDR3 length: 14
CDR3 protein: CASSVDTDLDEQFF
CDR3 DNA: TGTGCCAGCAGCGTAGATACCGACCTAGATGAGCAGTTCTTC